This T cell receptor (beta chain) was found in a study of early stage breast cancer tumors. For the study at large: Most invasive tumors, about 75% of the 16, were ER+/PR+/HER2-.

Method: immunoSEQ multiplex PCR; TCRdb's copy keeps in-frame clones and lacks some. Here the sample spans fewer than 50,000 clones, around two thirds being singletons. In the case of this clone: The antigen remains unidentified.

Findings and limits, study-wide: Tumors had approximately 2.7-fold higher T cell density and higher clonality than adjacent normal breast tissue. Most shared enriched TCRB sequences were commonly generated ones. Tumor and normal breast were distinguished via blood comparison in about 90% of the 16 patients.

This sequence originates from a person aged 50 to 59 with breast cancer. Sequenced sample: blood.

The CDR3: CASTGQRKLFF. The CDR3 coding sequence is TGTGCCAGTACGGGACAAAGAAAACTGTTTTTT. The genes are TRBV19 and TRBJ1-4; TRBD1 might be the D (6 bases). The germline V and J ends were trimmed by 7 bases and 10 bases, with 10 bases remaining between them. CDR3 length: 11 residues. Germline CDR1 is LNHDA and CDR2 is SQIVND (reference sequence).